What follows are 8 T cell receptor beta chains derived from one specimen sequenced in a study of regulatory T cells in long-lasting Graves disease. Sequencing libraries for TCR beta were prepared with iRepertoire HTBI primers and Arm-PCR of CDR3 regions. TCRdb re-analysed the multiplex PCR reads in MiXCR, keeping a single row per CDR3 protein. Of 240,000 or so distinct CDR3 sequences in the sample, 20% were seen once. Specified time point: newly diagnosed GD, antithyroid drugs for less than 3 months. TCR sequences were obtained from RNA taken from PBMCs. The material sequenced was peripheral blood mononuclear cells (PBMCs), taken at new diagnosis, from a patient treated with antithyroid drugs. These receptors were taken from a female donor with Graves disease.

The chain carries TRBV10-1 and TRBJ2-2; 9 bases match TRBD1. Germline V gene sequence: CDR1 WNHNN, CDR2 SYGVQD (reference sequence). V trimming: 7 bases; J trimming: 0 bases; junction bases outside the gene matches: 6. The CDR3 runs 16 residues. The CDR3 sequence is CASNRDRVSNTGELFF. The CDR3 coding sequence is TGCGCCAGCAACCGGGACAGGGTATCGAACACCGGGGAGCTGTTTTTT.

This sequence joins TRBV30 and TRBJ1-2; D is unresolved. Per the germline V gene, CDR1 is GTSNPN and CDR2 is SVGIG (reference sequence). Trimming took off 0 bases at V and 5 bases at J, with 10 bases between the two ends. This CDR3 region has 13 residues. CDR3 nucleotide sequence: TGTGCCTGGAGTGTTGGACGGACTTATGGCTACACCTTC. It codes for CAWSVGRTYGYTF.

J is TRBJ2-2 and V is TRBV20-1; D is perhaps TRBD1 (6 bases). The CDR3 has 15 amino acids. Germline values: CDR1 DFQATT, CDR2 SNEGSKA (reference sequence). With 3 bases removed from V and 7 bases from J, the gap between germline ends came to 18 bases. The CDR3 region is CSASRDDRGGGELFF. CDR3 in DNA: TGCAGTGCTAGCCGGGACGACCGAGGGGGCGGGGAGCTGTTTTTT.

With regard to this clonotype: A far larger clone is just one base off, so this is likely a read error. This chain joins TRBV5-1 and TRBJ2-7, with D maybe TRBD1 (5 bases). Germline V gene data show CDR1 as SGHRS and CDR2 as YFSETQ. The CDR3 sequence is 14 residues long. In DNA, the CDR3 is TGTGTCAGCAGCTCAACGGACAAATCCTACGAGCAGTACTTC. Residues: CVSSSTDKSYEQYF. The variable domain in full, completed from reference TRBV5-1 and TRBJ2-7, reads KAGVTQTPRYLIKTRGQQVTLSCSPISGHRSVSWYQQTPGQGLQFLFEYFSETQRNKGNFPGRFSGRQFSNSRSEMNVSTLELGDSALYLCVSSSTDKSYEQYFGPGTRLTVT.

This rearrangement joins TRBV19 to TRBJ2-7; 7 nucleotides align to TRBD2. CDR1 and CDR2 (germline): LNHDA, SQIVND (reference sequence). This CDR3 has 16 amino acids. V was pared by 5 bases and J by 4 bases, with 14 bases of the junction left unmatched. In DNA, the CDR3 is TGTGCCAGTAGTGAAGATTTAGCGGGTCCTATGTACGAGCAGTACTTC. Translating it yields CASSEDLAGPMYEQYF.

This clonotype has at least ten counts. The rearrangement uses TRBV7-2 and TRBJ2-2; 7 nucleotides align to TRBD1. The CDR3 has 14 residues. CDR1 and CDR2 from the germline V gene are SGHTA and FQGNSA. The V gene end was trimmed by 5 bases and the J gene end by 7 bases; junction bases not matched to a gene: 7. The CDR3 nucleotides read TGTGCCAGCAGCCCGACAGGGCTCGTCGGGGAGCTGTTTTTT. It codes for CASSPTGLVGELFF.

This clonotype occurred many times. The genes are TRBV3-1 and TRBJ2-2, with 8 bases matching TRBD2. Germline V gene data show CDR1 as LGHDT and CDR2 as YNNKEL (reference sequence). The J segment lost 5 bases and the V segment lost 0 bases, leaving 5 bases of the junction unmatched. The CDR3 covers 16 residues. The DNA for the CDR3 is TGTGCCAGCAGCCAAGATGCCGGACTAGCAACCGGGGAGCTGTTTTTT. Protein product: CASSQDAGLATGELFF.

In this sample, this clonotype turned up a few times. The chain is built from TRBV5-5 and TRBJ1-4, with D possibly TRBD1 on 5 matching bases. This CDR3 spans 15 amino acids. Germline CDR1 and CDR2: SGHKS and YYEKEE (reference sequence). The V end was cut by 3 bases, the J end by 0 bases, with 9 bases between. CDR3 sequence reads: CASSSRQSTNEKLFF. The CDR3 nucleotides are TGTGCCAGCAGCTCAAGACAGTCAACTAATGAAAAACTGTTTTTT. Full variable domain (remainder filled in from reference TRBV5-5 and TRBJ1-4): DAGVTQSPTHLIKTRGQQVTLRCSPISGHKSVSWYQQVLGQGPQFIFQYYEKEERGRGNFPDRFSARQFPNYSSELNVNALLLGDSALYLCASSSRQSTNEKLFFGSGTQLSVL.